This T cell receptor (beta chain) was found in a study of shared clonotypes between healthy human individuals. V was pared by 1 base and J by 2 bases, with 16 bases between. CDR3 length: 17 residues. CDR1 is SGHTA, CDR2 FQGNSA, per germline. The authors ran the assay at deep level. The assay was immunoSEQ multiplex PCR, and TCRdb's table has in-frame clones only and misses some. Here the sample spans about 2.4 million clones, roughly 93% being singletons. This clonotype was obtained from a young man in good health. Some clones in this sample may be carry-over from other donors' samples. The sample taken for sequencing was naive CD4+ T cells from PBMCs. Described subset: CD45RA+ positively selected. The chain recombines TRBV7-2 with TRBJ2-3, with a weak D call TRBD2 (6 bases). The CDR3 loop is CASSLVGTQVITDTQYF. Here the CDR3 DNA reads TGTGCCAGCAGCTTAGTGGGGACTCAAGTGATCACAGATACGCAGTATTTT.